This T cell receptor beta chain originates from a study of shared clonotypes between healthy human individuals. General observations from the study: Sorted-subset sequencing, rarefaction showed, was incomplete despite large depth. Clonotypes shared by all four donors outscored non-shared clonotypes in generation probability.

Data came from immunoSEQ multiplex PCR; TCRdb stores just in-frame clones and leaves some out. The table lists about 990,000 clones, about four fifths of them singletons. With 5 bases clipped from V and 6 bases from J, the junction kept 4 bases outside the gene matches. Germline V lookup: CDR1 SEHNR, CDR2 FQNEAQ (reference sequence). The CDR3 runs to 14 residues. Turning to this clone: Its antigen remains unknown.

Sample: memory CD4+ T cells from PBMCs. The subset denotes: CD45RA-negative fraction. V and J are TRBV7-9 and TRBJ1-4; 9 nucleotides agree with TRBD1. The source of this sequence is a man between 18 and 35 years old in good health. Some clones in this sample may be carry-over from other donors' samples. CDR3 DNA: TGTGCCAGCAGCGATACAGGGGGCGATGAAAAACTGTTTTTT. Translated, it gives CASSDTGGDEKLFF.